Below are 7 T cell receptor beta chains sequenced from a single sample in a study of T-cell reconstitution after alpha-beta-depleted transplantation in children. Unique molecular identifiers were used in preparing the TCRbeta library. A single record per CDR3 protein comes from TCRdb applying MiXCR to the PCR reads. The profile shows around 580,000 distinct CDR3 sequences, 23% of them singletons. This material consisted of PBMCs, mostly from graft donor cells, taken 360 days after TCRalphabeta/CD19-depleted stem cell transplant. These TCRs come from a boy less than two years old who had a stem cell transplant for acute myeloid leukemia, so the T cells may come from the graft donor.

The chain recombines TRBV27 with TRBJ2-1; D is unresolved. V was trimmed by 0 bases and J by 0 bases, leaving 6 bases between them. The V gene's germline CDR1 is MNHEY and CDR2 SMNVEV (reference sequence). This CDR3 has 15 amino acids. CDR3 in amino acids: CASSLSASSYNEQFF. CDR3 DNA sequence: TGTGCCAGCAGTTTATCCGCGAGCTCCTACAATGAGCAGTTCTTC.

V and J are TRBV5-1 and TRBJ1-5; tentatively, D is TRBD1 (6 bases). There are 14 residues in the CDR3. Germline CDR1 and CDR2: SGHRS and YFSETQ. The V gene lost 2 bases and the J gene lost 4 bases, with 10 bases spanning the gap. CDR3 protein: CASSFEGGNQPQHF. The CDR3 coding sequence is TGCGCCAGCAGCTTCGAAGGGGGGAATCAGCCCCAGCATTTT.

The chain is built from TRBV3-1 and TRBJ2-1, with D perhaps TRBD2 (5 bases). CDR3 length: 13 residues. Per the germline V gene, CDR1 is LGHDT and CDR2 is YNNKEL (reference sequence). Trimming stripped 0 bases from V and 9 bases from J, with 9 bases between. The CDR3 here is CASSQESGVEQFF. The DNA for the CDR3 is TGTGCCAGCAGCCAAGAATCCGGGGTTGAGCAGTTCTTC.

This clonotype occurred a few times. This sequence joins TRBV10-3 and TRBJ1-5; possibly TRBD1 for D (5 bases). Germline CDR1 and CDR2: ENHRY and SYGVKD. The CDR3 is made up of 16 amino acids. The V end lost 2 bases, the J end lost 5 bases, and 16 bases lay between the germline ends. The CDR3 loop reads CAISEVDTLGDQPQHF. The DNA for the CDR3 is TGTGCCATCAGTGAGGTAGACACCTTAGGGGATCAGCCCCAGCATTTT.

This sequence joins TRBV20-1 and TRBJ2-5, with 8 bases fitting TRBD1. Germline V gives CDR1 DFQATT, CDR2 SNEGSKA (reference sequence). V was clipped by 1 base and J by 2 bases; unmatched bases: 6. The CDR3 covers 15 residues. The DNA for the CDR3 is TGCAGTGCTAGAGTAGACCACAGGGGGCAAGAGACCCAGTACTTC. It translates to CSARVDHRGQETQYF.

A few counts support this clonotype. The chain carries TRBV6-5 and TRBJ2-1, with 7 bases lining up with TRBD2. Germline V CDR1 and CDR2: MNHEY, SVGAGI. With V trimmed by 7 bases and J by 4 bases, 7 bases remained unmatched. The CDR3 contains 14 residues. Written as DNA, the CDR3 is TGTGCCAGCACCTCAGTGGGGGGGTACAATGAGCAGTTCTTC. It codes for CASTSVGGYNEQFF.

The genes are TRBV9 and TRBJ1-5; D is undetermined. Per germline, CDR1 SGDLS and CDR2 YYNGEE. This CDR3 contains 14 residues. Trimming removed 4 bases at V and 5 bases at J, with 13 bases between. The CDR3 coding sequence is TGTGCCAGCAGCCCTTGGGGAACCGATCAGCCCCAGCATTTT. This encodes CASSPWGTDQPQHF.